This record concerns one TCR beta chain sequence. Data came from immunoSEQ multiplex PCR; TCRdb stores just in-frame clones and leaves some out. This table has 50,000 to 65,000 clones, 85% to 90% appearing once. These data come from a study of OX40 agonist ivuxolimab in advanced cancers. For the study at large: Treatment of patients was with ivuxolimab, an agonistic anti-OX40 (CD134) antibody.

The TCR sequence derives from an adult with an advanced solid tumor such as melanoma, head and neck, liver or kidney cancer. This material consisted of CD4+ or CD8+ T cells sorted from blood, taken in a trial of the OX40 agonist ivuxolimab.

CDR3 protein: CASSSQGRREPQHF. The CDR3 bases are TGTGCCAGCAGTTCCCAGGGACGGAGAGAGCCCCAGCATTTT. This chain uses TRBV28 with TRBJ1-5; D perhaps matches TRBD1 (5 bases). With 4 bases removed from V and 8 bases from J, the gap between germline ends came to 15 bases. Germline assignment: CDR1 MDHEN and CDR2 SYDVKM. The CDR3 is made up of 14 amino acids. Variable domain in full (rest from reference TRBV28 and TRBJ1-5): DVKVTQSSRYLVKRTGEKVFLECVQDMDHENMFWYRQDPGLGLRLIYFSYDVKMKEKGDIPEGYSVSREKKERFSLILESASTNQTSMYLCASSSQGRREPQHFGDGTRLSIL.